This TCR beta chain was captured by sequencing in a study of blood T cell repertoires in COVID-19. On the study more broadly: The study drew acute and convalescent COVID-19 samples from the United States, Italy and Spain. From T cells, B-cell-depleted T cells, or PBMCs came the material, which was cDNA or gDNA.

In the original analysis: Reference gene primer amplification gave estimated nucleated cell counts. The repertoire was sequenced with immunoSEQ multiplex PCR; TCRdb's copy has only in-frame clones and lacks some. That table gives V, J and clone size, and the DNA gave D and trimming. The sample records roughly 330,000 clones, more than 70% being singletons. The sequence derives from a woman aged 50 to 60 with acute or convalescent COVID-19. The source material was peripheral blood.

The CDR3 nucleotides read TGTGCCAGCAGTCCGCGGGACCGACCCTGGAATGAGCAGTTCTTC. Protein product: CASSPRDRPWNEQFF. This sequence joins TRBV28 and TRBJ2-1, with a tentative D call TRBD2 (6 bases). Germline V gene data show CDR1 as MDHEN and CDR2 as SYDVKM. The CDR3 covers 15 residues. The V end lost 5 bases, the J end lost 7 bases, and 18 bases lay between the germline ends.